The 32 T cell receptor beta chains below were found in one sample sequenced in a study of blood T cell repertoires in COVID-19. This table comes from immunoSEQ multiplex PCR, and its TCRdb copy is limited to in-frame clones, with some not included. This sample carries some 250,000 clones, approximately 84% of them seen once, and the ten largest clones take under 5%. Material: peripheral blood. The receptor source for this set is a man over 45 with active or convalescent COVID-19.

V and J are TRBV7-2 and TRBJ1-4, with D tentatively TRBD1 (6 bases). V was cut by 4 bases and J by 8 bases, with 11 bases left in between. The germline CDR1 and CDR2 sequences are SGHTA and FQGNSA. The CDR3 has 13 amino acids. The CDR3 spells CASSYYRDEKLFF. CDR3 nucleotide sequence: TGTGCCAGCAGCTACTACAGGGACGAAAAACTGTTTTTT.

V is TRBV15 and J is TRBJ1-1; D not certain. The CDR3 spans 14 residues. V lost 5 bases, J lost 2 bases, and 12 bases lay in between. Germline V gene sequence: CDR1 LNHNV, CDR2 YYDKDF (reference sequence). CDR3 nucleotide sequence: TGTGCCACCAGCCCAAGAGGGAGAAACACTGAAGCTTTCTTT. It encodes CATSPRGRNTEAFF.

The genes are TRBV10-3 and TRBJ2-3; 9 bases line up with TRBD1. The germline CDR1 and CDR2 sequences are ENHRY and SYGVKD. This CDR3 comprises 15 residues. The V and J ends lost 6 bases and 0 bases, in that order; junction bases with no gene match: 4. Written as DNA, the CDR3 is TGTGCCATCAGGAAACAGGGGGCTAGCACAGATACGCAGTATTTT. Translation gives CAIRKQGASTDTQYF.

Here the CDR3 reads CASSPQGEYYEQYF. Written as DNA, the CDR3 is TGTGCCAGCAGCCCCCAGGGGGAATACTACGAGCAGTACTTC. This chain joins TRBV6-6 and TRBJ2-7; TRBD1 aligns across 7 bases. Unmatched junction bases numbered 8, after V lost 6 bases and J lost 3 bases. Germline V gene sequence: CDR1 MNHNY, CDR2 SVGAGI (reference sequence). The CDR3 totals 14 residues.

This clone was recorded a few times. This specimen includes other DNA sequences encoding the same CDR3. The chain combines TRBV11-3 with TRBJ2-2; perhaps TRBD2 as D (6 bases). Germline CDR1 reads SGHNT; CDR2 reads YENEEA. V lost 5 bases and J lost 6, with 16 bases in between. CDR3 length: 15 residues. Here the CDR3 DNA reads TGTGCCAGCAGCCCGGGTGGGACGGGGGCCGGGGAGCTGTTTTTT. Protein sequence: CASSPGGTGAGELFF.

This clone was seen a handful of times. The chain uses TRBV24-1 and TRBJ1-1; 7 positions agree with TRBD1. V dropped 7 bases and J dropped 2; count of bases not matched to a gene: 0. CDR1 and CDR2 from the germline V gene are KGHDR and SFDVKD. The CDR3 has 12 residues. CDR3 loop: CATRGGNTEAFF. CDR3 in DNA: TGTGCCACCAGAGGGGGCAACACTGAAGCTTTCTTT.

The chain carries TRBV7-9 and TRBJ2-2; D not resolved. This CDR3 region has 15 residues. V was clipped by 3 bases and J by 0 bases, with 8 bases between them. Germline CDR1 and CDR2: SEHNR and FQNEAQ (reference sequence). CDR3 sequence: CASSFAGPNTGELFF. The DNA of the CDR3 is TGTGCCAGCAGCTTTGCCGGTCCGAACACCGGGGAGCTGTTTTTT.

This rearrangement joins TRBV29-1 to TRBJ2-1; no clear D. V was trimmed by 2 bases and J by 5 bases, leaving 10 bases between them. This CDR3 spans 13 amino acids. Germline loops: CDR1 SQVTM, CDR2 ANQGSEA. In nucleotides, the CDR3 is TGCAGCGTTGAACCGGGTACCCACAATGAGCAGTTCTTC. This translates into CSVEPGTHNEQFF.

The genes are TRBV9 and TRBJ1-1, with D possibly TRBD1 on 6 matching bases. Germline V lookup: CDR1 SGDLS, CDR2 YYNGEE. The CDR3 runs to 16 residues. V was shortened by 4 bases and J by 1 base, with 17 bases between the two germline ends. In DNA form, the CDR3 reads TGTGCCAGCAGCCCCGACCTTAGGGGGAGGAACACTGAAGCTTTCTTT. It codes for CASSPDLRGRNTEAFF.

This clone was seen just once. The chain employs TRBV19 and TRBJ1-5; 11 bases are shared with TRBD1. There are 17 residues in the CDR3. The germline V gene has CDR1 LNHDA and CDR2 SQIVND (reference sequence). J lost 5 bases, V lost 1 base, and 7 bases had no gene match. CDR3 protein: CASSIVRGQGGDQPQHF. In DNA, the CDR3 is TGTGCCAGTAGTATAGTCCGGGGACAGGGGGGCGATCAGCCCCAGCATTTT.

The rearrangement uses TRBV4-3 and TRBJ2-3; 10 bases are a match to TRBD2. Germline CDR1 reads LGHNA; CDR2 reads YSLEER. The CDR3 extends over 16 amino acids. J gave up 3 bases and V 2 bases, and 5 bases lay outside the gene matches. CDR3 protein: CASSQPTSGATDTQYF. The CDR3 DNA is TGCGCCAGCAGCCAACCCACTAGCGGGGCGACAGATACGCAGTATTTT.

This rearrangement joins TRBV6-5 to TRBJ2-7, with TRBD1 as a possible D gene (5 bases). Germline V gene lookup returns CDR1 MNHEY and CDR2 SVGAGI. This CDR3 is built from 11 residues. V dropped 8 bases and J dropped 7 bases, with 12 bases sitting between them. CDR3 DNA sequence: TGTGCCAGCGGAAGACAGCTGGAGCAGTACTTC. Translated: CASGRQLEQYF.

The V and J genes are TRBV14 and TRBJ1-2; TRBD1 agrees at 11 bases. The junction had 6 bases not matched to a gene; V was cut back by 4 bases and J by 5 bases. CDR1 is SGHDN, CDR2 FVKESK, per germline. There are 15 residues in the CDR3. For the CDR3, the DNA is TGTGCCAGCAGCCTCCCGGGACAGGGGGTTTATGGCTACACCTTC. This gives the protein CASSLPGQGVYGYTF.

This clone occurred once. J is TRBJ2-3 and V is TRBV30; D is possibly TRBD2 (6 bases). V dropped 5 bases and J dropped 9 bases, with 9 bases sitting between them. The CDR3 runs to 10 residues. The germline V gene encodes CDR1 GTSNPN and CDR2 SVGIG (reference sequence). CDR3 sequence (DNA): TGTGCCTGGTCCCGGGGGACGCAGTATTTT. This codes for CAWSRGTQYF.

As DNA, the CDR3 is TGCGCCAGCGGACTAGTAGATCGGGGGGAGCTGTTTTTT. It is translated as CASGLVDRGELFF. The chain employs TRBV5-1 and TRBJ2-2, with 7 bases matching TRBD2. V lost 7 bases to trimming and J lost 8 bases; unmatched junction nucleotides: 8. The CDR3 is 13 amino acids. CDR1 SGHRS and CDR2 YFSETQ come from the germline V gene.

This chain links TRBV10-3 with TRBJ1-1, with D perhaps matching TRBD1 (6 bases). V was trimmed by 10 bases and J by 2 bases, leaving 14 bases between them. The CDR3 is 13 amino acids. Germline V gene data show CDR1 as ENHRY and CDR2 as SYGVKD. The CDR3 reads CATGGGLNTEAFF. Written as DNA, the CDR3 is TGTGCCACCGGGGGGGGGCTCAACACTGAAGCTTTCTTT.

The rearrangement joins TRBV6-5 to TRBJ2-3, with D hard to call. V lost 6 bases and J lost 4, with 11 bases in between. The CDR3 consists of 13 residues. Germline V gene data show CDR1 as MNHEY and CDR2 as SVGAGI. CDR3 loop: CASSSKWSDTQYF. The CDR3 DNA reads TGTGCCAGCAGCTCTAAGTGGTCAGATACGCAGTATTTT.

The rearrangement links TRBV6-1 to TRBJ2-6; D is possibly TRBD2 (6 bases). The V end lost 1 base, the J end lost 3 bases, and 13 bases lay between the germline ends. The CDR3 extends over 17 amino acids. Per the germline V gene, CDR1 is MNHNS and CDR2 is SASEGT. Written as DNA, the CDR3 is TGTGCCAGCAGTGAAGTGGCGGGGAGTCGTGGGGCCAACGTCCTGACTTTC. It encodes CASSEVAGSRGANVLTF.

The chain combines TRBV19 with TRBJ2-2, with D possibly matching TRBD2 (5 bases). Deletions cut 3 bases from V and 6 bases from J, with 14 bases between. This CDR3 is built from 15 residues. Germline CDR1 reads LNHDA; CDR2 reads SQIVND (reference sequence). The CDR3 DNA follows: TGTGCCAGTAGTATCGGGCCCCGGAGGTCCGGGGAGCTGTTTTTT. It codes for CASSIGPRRSGELFF.

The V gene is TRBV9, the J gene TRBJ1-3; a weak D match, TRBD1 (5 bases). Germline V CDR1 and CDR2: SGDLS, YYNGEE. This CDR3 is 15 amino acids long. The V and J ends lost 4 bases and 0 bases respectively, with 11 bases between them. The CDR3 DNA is TGTGCCAGCAGCTCGGGACTGGGCTCTGGAAACACCATATATTTT. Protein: CASSSGLGSGNTIYF.

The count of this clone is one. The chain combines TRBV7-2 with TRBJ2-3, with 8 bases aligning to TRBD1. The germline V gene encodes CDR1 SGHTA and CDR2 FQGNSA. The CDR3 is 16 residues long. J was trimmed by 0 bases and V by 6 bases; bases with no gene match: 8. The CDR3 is CASRSGTGVSTDTQYF. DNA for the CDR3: TGTGCCAGCAGGTCCGGGACAGGAGTTAGCACAGATACGCAGTATTTT.

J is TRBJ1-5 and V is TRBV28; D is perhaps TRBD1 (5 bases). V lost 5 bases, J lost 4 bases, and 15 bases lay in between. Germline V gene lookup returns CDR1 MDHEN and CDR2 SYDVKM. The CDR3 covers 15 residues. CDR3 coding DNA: TGTGCCAGCAGTCACTCCGGGGGGACGAATCAGCCCCAGCATTTT. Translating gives CASSHSGGTNQPQHF.

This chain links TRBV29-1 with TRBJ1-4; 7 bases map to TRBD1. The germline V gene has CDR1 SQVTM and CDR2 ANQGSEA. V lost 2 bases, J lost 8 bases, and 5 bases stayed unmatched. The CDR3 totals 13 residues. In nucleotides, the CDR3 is TGCAGCGTTGAACAGGGGGTAGGCGAAAAACTGTTTTTT. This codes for CSVEQGVGEKLFF. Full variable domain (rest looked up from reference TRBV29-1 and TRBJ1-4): SAVISQKPSRDICQRGTSLTIQCQVDSQVTMMFWYRQQPGQSLTLIATANQGSEATYESGFVIDKFPISRPNLTFSTLTVSNMSPEDSSIYLCSVEQGVGEKLFFGSGTQLSVL.

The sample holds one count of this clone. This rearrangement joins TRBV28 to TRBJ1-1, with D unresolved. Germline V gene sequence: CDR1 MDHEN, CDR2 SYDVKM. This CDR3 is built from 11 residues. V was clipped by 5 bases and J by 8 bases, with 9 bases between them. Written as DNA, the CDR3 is TGTGCCAGCAGTGTCGGAGAAGAAGCTTTCTTT. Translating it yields CASSVGEEAFF.

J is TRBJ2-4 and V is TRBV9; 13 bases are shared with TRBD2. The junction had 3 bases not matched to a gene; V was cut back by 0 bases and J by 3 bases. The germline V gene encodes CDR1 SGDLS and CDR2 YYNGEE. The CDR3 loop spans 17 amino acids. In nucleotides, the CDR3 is TGTGCCAGCAGCGTAGTACTAGCGGGGGGGCTCAAAAACATTCAGTACTTC. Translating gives CASSVVLAGGLKNIQYF.

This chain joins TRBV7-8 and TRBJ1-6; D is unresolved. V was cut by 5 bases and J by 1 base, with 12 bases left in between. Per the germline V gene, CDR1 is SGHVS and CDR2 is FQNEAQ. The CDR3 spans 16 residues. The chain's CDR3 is CASSPYGVSYNSPLHF. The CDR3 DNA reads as TGTGCCAGCAGCCCATACGGGGTTTCCTATAATTCACCCCTCCACTTT.

CDR3 nucleotide sequence: TGTGCCAGCAGCGCAAAAATGACAGCTCTATATGGCTACACCTTC. Translated, it gives CASSAKMTALYGYTF. This chain links TRBV14 with TRBJ1-2, with a weak D call TRBD1 (5 bases). This CDR3 region has 15 residues. Trimming left V 5 bases short and J 5 bases short, with 18 bases between. Germline CDR1 is SGHDN and CDR2 is FVKESK.

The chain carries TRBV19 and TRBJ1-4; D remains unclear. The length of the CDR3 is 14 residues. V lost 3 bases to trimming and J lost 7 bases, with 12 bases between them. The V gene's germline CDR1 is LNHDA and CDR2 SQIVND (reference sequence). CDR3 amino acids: CASSIAKIGEKLFF. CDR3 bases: TGTGCCAGTAGTATTGCTAAAATCGGTGAAAAACTGTTTTTT.

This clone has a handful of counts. The CDR3 DNA sequence: TGTGCCAGCAACGATAGGGGATCTTACGAGCAGTACTTC. Amino acids: CASNDRGSYEQYF. The genes are TRBV2 and TRBJ2-7; D possibly corresponds to TRBD1 (5 bases). This CDR3 is built from 13 residues. V was clipped by 7 bases and J by 4 bases, with 14 bases between them. The germline gives CDR1 SNHLY, CDR2 FYNNEI.

The CDR3 DNA reads TGTGCCAGCAGCTTGCACCCGGGACAGGGGGACGAGCAGTACTTC. This gives the protein CASSLHPGQGDEQYF. The V gene is TRBV5-5, the J gene TRBJ2-7; TRBD1 matches 11 bases. Germline loops: CDR1 SGHKS, CDR2 YYEKEE (reference sequence). The CDR3 extends over 15 amino acids. V lost 1 base to trimming and J lost 5 bases; unmatched junction nucleotides: 5.

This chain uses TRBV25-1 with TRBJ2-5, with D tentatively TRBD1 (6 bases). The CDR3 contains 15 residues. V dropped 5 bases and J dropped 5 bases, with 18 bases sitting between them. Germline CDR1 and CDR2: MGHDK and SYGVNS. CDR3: CASSPLQGIGETQYF. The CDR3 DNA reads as TGTGCCAGCAGTCCATTACAGGGTATTGGGGAGACCCAGTACTTC. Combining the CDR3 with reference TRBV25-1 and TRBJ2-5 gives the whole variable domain EADIYQTPRYLVIGTGKKITLECSQTMGHDKMYWYQQDPGMELHLIHYSYGVNSTEKGDLSSESTVSRIRTEHFPLTLESARPSHTSQYLCASSPLQGIGETQYFGPGTRLLVL.

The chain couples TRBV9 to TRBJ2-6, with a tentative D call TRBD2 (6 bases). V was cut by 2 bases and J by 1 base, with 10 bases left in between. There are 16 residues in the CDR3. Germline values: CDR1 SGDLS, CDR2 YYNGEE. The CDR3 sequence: CASSVGSTSGANVLTF. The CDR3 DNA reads TGTGCCAGCAGCGTCGGGAGTACTTCTGGGGCCAACGTCCTGACTTTC. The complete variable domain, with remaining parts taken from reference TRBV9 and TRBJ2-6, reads DSGVTQTPKHLITATGQRVTLRCSPRSGDLSVYWYQQSLDQGLQFLIQYYNGEERAKGNILERFSAQQFPDLHSELNLSSLELGDSALYFCASSVGSTSGANVLTFGAGSRLTVL.